One and the same sample provided the 32 T cell receptor beta chains below, sequenced in a study of T cell responses to AZD1222 COVID-19 vaccine. The repertoire was sequenced with immunoSEQ multiplex PCR; TCRdb's copy has only in-frame clones and lacks some. Of 150,000 to 200,000 clones detected, around 92% appear once; the ten largest clones hold about 4.6%. The sequencing used peripheral blood, collected on day 0 of MenACWY control vaccination. These TCRs come from an adult in good health.

V is TRBV7-9 and J is TRBJ2-7, with 11 bases fitting TRBD2. There are 14 residues in the CDR3. The ends lost 5 bases at V and 3 bases at J; junction bases unmatched: 3. Germline V CDR1 and CDR2: SEHNR, FQNEAQ (reference sequence). CDR3 protein: CASSLTSGSYEQYF. DNA for the CDR3: TGTGCCAGCAGCCTCACTAGCGGGAGCTACGAGCAGTACTTC.

The chain employs TRBV28 and TRBJ2-7; 11 bases are shared with TRBD2. V lost 8 bases to trimming and J lost 4 bases; unmatched junction nucleotides: 4. Germline-derived CDR1 and CDR2 are MDHEN and SYDVKM. The CDR3 has 13 amino acids. This CDR3 is CASGTSGPYEQYF. The CDR3 DNA sequence: TGTGCCAGCGGGACTAGCGGCCCATACGAGCAGTACTTC.

V gene TRBV24-1 combines with J gene TRBJ2-7; maybe TRBD1 (6 bases). In germline, CDR1 is KGHDR, CDR2 SFDVKD. This CDR3 contains 15 residues. The ends were cut back, 2 bases at V and 3 bases at J, with 13 bases in the middle. The DNA of the CDR3 is TGTGCCACCAGTGATTCCCAGGGCAGGGGCTACGAGCAGTACTTC. This codes for CATSDSQGRGYEQYF.

The chain recombines TRBV18 with TRBJ1-5, with D unresolved. The V and J ends lost 4 bases and 7 bases respectively, with 14 bases between them. The CDR3 sequence is 14 residues long. Germline assignment: CDR1 KGHSH and CDR2 LQKENI. CDR3 in DNA: TGTGCCAGCTCACAGCTAGGTCTAGGGCAGCCCCAGCATTTT. Its translation: CASSQLGLGQPQHF.

The gene calls are TRBV15 and TRBJ1-1, with unresolved D. The CDR3 sequence is 13 residues long. Deletions cut 0 bases from V and 7 bases from J, with 9 bases between. CDR1 is LNHNV, CDR2 YYDKDF, per germline (reference sequence). The CDR3 protein is CATSRDRTFEAFF. CDR3 bases: TGTGCCACCAGCAGAGATCGCACGTTTGAAGCTTTCTTT. Full variable domain (remainder filled in from reference TRBV15 and TRBJ1-1): DAMVIQNPRYQVTQFGKPVTLSCSQTLNHNVMYWYQQKSSQAPKLLFHYYDKDFNNEADTPDNFQSRRPNTSFCFLDIRSPGLGDTAMYLCATSRDRTFEAFFGQGTRLTVV.

This chain uses TRBV9 with TRBJ2-7; 10 nucleotides align to TRBD2. The CDR3 has 17 residues. Per germline, CDR1 SGDLS and CDR2 YYNGEE. V shed 6 bases, J shed 0 bases, and the junction held 12 bases outside the gene matches. CDR3 nucleotides: TGTGCCAGCAACCCATCCAGGCTAGCGGGAGTCTCCTACGAGCAGTACTTC. Its translation: CASNPSRLAGVSYEQYF.

The J gene is TRBJ1-2, the V gene TRBV12-3 or TRBV12-4, with 7 bases identical to TRBD1. The CDR3 is 12 amino acids. The V and J ends lost 7 bases and 10 bases, in that order; junction bases with no gene match: 9. CDR3 sequence reads: CASTLRDSSYTF. The CDR3 DNA is TGTGCCAGCACCCTGCGGGACAGCTCCTACACCTTC.

This chain uses TRBV11-2 with TRBJ1-1; no firm D call. The CDR3 is made up of 13 amino acids. Germline CDR1 and CDR2: SGHAT and FQNNGV. V lost 1 base and J lost 11, with 14 bases in between. The CDR3 loop is CASSLAPGRQAFF. DNA of the CDR3: TGTGCCAGCAGCTTAGCCCCGGGGAGGCAGGCTTTCTTT.

The chain links TRBV18 to TRBJ2-7; 14 positions match TRBD2. The V gene end was trimmed by 0 bases and the J gene end by 8 bases; junction bases not matched to a gene: 3. This CDR3 has 15 residues. Germline loops: CDR1 KGHSH, CDR2 LQKENI. The CDR3 sequence: CASSPPTSGREKQYF. CDR3 nucleotide sequence: TGTGCCAGCTCACCACCGACTAGCGGGAGGGAAAAGCAGTACTTC. Looking up the rest from reference TRBV18 and TRBJ2-7 gives the full variable domain: NAGVMQNPRHLVRRRGQEARLRCSPMKGHSHVYWYRQLPEEGLKFMVYLQKENIIDESGMPKERFSAEFPKEGPSILRIQQVVRGDSAAYFCASSPPTSGREKQYFGPGTRLTVT.

The chain carries TRBV5-1 and TRBJ1-1; D gene uncertain. Germline loops: CDR1 SGHRS, CDR2 YFSETQ. The CDR3 has 15 residues. V was pared by 0 bases and J by 5 bases, with 14 bases between. The CDR3 reads CASSLGVQVWTEAFF. The CDR3 coding sequence is TGCGCCAGCAGCTTGGGGGTCCAGGTTTGGACTGAAGCTTTCTTT.

This clone occurred a few times. This chain uses TRBV19 with TRBJ2-4; TRBD2 matches at 9 bases. The CDR3 sequence is 17 residues long. The junction had 14 bases not matched to a gene; V was cut back by 4 bases and J by 7 bases. From germline, CDR1 is LNHDA and CDR2 SQIVND (reference sequence). The DNA of the CDR3 is TGTGCCAGTAGTAGCCCTCGACTAGCGGCCCTAGGGAACATTCAGTACTTC. Its translation: CASSSPRLAALGNIQYF.

The rearrangement joins TRBV9 to TRBJ2-3; D gene unclear. CDR3 size: 15 residues. Trimming cost V 0 bases and J 0 bases, with 8 bases left between them. Germline CDR1 reads SGDLS; CDR2 reads YYNGEE. The chain's CDR3 is CASSVAYGSTDTQYF. Here the CDR3 DNA reads TGTGCCAGCAGCGTAGCATACGGTAGCACAGATACGCAGTATTTT. Complete variable domain (other parts from reference TRBV9 and TRBJ2-3): DSGVTQTPKHLITATGQRVTLRCSPRSGDLSVYWYQQSLDQGLQFLIQYYNGEERAKGNILERFSAQQFPDLHSELNLSSLELGDSALYFCASSVAYGSTDTQYFGPGTRLTVL.

V usage is TRBV14 and J usage is TRBJ2-5; 10 bases fit TRBD1. The trim removed 4 bases at V and 5 bases at J, leaving 7 bases unmatched. Looked up from germline, CDR1 is SGHDN and CDR2 is FVKESK. CDR3 size: 15 residues. CDR3 coding DNA: TGTGCCAGCAGCCTACGACAGGGGGCGAGGGAGACCCAGTACTTC. This codes for CASSLRQGARETQYF.

The sample holds a few counts of this clone. V usage is TRBV19 and J usage is TRBJ2-2; TRBD2 aligns across 8 bases. Trimming cost V 9 bases and J 7 bases; bases outside gene matches: 4. CDR1 and CDR2 (germline): LNHDA, SQIVND (reference sequence). This CDR3 has 12 amino acids. CDR3 amino acids: CASGRGGGELFF. DNA for the CDR3: TGTGCCAGCGGGAGGGGCGGCGGGGAGCTGTTTTTT.

J is TRBJ1-2 and V is TRBV5-8, with 9 positions matching TRBD1. CDR3 length: 16 amino acids. V was clipped by 5 bases and J by 5 bases; unmatched bases: 13. Germline V gives CDR1 SGHTS, CDR2 YDEGEE. CDR3 in amino acids: CASSQSSGTGFYGYTF. The DNA of the CDR3 is TGTGCCAGCAGTCAAAGCTCCGGGACAGGGTTTTATGGCTACACCTTC. The whole variable domain, filled in from reference TRBV5-8 and TRBJ1-2, reads EAGVTQSPTHLIKTRGQQATLRCSPISGHTSVYWYQQALGLGLQFLLWYDEGEERNRGNFPPRFSGRQFPNYSSELNVNALELEDSALYLCASSQSSGTGFYGYTFGSGTRLTVV.

The chain has TRBV11-3 and TRBJ1-3; no reliable D call. Trimming shortened V by 3 bases and J by 3 bases, and 12 bases separated the two germline ends. Germline V gene lookup returns CDR1 SGHNT and CDR2 YENEEA. The CDR3 loop spans 15 amino acids. The CDR3 DNA reads TGTGCCAGCAGCTTCCTTAGTCAGTTTGGAAACACCATATATTTT. Translated, it gives CASSFLSQFGNTIYF.

The gene calls are TRBV30 and TRBJ1-3; D possibly corresponds to TRBD1 (6 bases). V lost 2 bases to trimming and J lost 2 bases, with 10 bases between them. CDR3 length equals 14 residues. Germline assignment: CDR1 GTSNPN and CDR2 SVGIG (reference sequence). The CDR3 sequence is CAWSPTGTGNTIYF. CDR3 DNA: TGTGCCTGGAGTCCTACAGGGACTGGAAACACCATATATTTT.

V usage is TRBV10-1 and J usage is TRBJ1-1, with D perhaps matching TRBD1 (5 bases). V was cut by 0 bases and J by 7 bases, with 12 bases left in between. The germline V gene has CDR1 WNHNN and CDR2 SYGVQD (reference sequence). The CDR3 spans 14 residues. The CDR3 reads CASSESLGQGEAFF. In DNA, the CDR3 is TGCGCCAGCAGTGAGTCGCTTGGACAAGGTGAAGCTTTCTTT.

This chain joins TRBV12-5 and TRBJ2-3, with TRBD2 matching over 14 bases. After removal of 5 bases from V and 1 base from J, the junction contained 5 bases not matched to a gene. CDR3 size: 17 residues. The germline CDR1 and CDR2 sequences are LGHNT and FRNRAP. DNA for the CDR3: TGTGCTAGTGGTCGGACTAGCGGGAGGCCCGGCACAGATACGCAGTATTTT. This translates into CASGRTSGRPGTDTQYF.

The chain has TRBV7-3 and TRBJ2-2; D possibly corresponds to TRBD2 (5 bases). This CDR3 has 16 residues. Trimming removed 1 base from V and 3 bases from J, with 12 bases in between. Germline loops: CDR1 SGHTA, CDR2 FQGTGA. CDR3 nucleotide sequence: TGTGCCAGCAGCTTAATTGGCGGGCGGCACACCGGGGAGCTGTTTTTT. Its protein is CASSLIGGRHTGELFF.

In the case of this clone: This specimen includes other DNA sequences encoding the same CDR3. This chain uses TRBV3-1 (or the pseudogene TRBV3-2) with TRBJ2-1, with D unclear. CDR1 is LGHDT, CDR2 YNNKEL, per germline (reference sequence). Trimming left V 0 bases short and J 10 bases short, with 4 bases between. This CDR3 comprises 11 residues. CDR3 nucleotides: TGTGCCAGCAGCCAAGATCGAGAGCAGTTCTTC. Amino acids: CASSQDREQFF.

This chain links TRBV9 with TRBJ1-4, with 9 nucleotides matching TRBD1. This CDR3 comprises 16 residues. V lost 2 bases to trimming and J lost 8 bases; unmatched junction nucleotides: 10. Per germline, CDR1 SGDLS and CDR2 YYNGEE. This CDR3 is CASSVGTGHRGEKLFF. The CDR3 coding sequence is TGTGCCAGCAGCGTTGGGACAGGGCACAGGGGCGAAAAACTGTTTTTT.

This clone has just one count. V gene TRBV15 combines with J gene TRBJ2-3; no firm D call. Germline assignment: CDR1 LNHNV and CDR2 YYDKDF (reference sequence). The CDR3 loop spans 14 amino acids. Trimming shortened V by 3 bases and J by 6 bases, and 13 bases separated the two germline ends. CDR3 in DNA: TGTGCCACCAGCAGCTTCACGGGCGAGGATACGCAGTATTTT. It yields the protein CATSSFTGEDTQYF.

The rearrangement uses TRBV5-1 and TRBJ2-6, with no clear D. Looked up from germline, CDR1 is SGHRS and CDR2 is YFSETQ. The CDR3 contains 15 residues. Trimming left V 0 bases short and J 0 bases short, with 4 bases between. This chain's CDR3 is CASSLDPSGANVLTF. In DNA form, the CDR3 reads TGCGCCAGCAGCTTGGATCCCTCTGGGGCCAACGTCCTGACTTTC.

The CDR3 loop is CASSLRQAQETQYF. The DNA for the CDR3 is TGCGCCAGCAGCCTCCGACAGGCCCAAGAGACCCAGTACTTC. The rearrangement uses TRBV5-1 and TRBJ2-5; possibly TRBD1 for D (6 bases). CDR3 size: 14 residues. CDR1 and CDR2 from the germline V gene are SGHRS and YFSETQ. Trimming cost V 4 bases and J 1 base, with 11 bases left between them.

The chain employs TRBV6-5 and TRBJ1-5, with TRBD1 matching over 10 bases. J gave up 5 bases and V 6 bases, and 7 bases lay outside the gene matches. This CDR3 is built from 15 residues. CDR1 MNHEY and CDR2 SVGAGI come from the germline V gene. DNA of the CDR3: TGTGCCAGCAGGCGGGACAGGGGATGGGATCAGCCCCAGCATTTT. It encodes CASRRDRGWDQPQHF.

This chain joins TRBV7-9 and TRBJ2-1; D possibly corresponds to TRBD2 (6 bases). The CDR3 totals 15 residues. Germline CDR1 SEHNR, CDR2 FQNEAQ (reference sequence). With 3 bases removed from V and 0 bases from J, the gap between germline ends came to 9 bases. Here the CDR3 reads CASSLGSGSYNEQFF. The CDR3 DNA is TGTGCCAGCAGCTTGGGTAGCGGCTCCTACAATGAGCAGTTCTTC. Complete variable domain (other parts from reference TRBV7-9 and TRBJ2-1): DTGVSQNPRHKITKRGQNVTFRCDPISEHNRLYWYRQTLGQGPEFLTYFQNEAQLEKSRLLSDRFSAERPKGSFSTLEIQRTEQGDSAMYLCASSLGSGSYNEQFFGPGTRLTVL.

The chain links TRBV5-6 to TRBJ1-3; maybe TRBD1 (6 bases). Trimming removed 4 bases at V and 0 bases at J, with 17 bases between. Germline V gene data show CDR1 as SGHDT and CDR2 as YYEEEE. The CDR3 has 17 amino acids. The CDR3 nucleotides read TGTGCCAGCAGCCCATCTGGGGGCCTCCTCTCTGGAAACACCATATATTTT. Its protein product is CASSPSGGLLSGNTIYF.

CDR3 coding DNA: TGCAGTGCTAGTCCAGGGAGGAAAAGTTCCTATAATTCACCCCTCCACTTT. Translated: CSASPGRKSSYNSPLHF. The chain combines TRBV20-1 with TRBJ1-6; tentatively, D is TRBD1 (5 bases). Per germline, CDR1 DFQATT and CDR2 SNEGSKA (reference sequence). The CDR3 is made up of 17 amino acids. V was pared by 3 bases and J by 1 base, with 16 bases between.

This clone was counted at least ten times. CDR3: CASSPSGTSYEQYF. CDR3 DNA: TGTGCCAGCAGTCCTAGCGGGACCTCCTACGAGCAGTACTTC. The chain joins TRBV6-5 to TRBJ2-7; 9 nucleotides align to TRBD2. CDR3 length equals 14 residues. V shed 5 bases and J 0 bases; nucleotides not matched to a gene: 2. Germline lookup yields CDR1 MNHEY and CDR2 SVGAGI.

The genes are TRBV27 and TRBJ1-1; maybe TRBD1 (6 bases). Trimming removed 2 bases from V and 4 bases from J, with 8 bases in between. The germline gives CDR1 MNHEY, CDR2 SMNVEV (reference sequence). The CDR3 extends over 13 amino acids. CDR3 coding DNA: TGTGCCAGCAGTTTAGACAGGTTCACTGAAGCTTTCTTT. The encoded protein is CASSLDRFTEAFF.

In this sample, this clone turned up once. The chain recombines TRBV5-4 with TRBJ2-7, with 7 nucleotides matching TRBD2. The V and J ends lost 4 bases and 7 bases, in that order; junction bases with no gene match: 11. Germline V gives CDR1 SGHNT, CDR2 YYREEE (reference sequence). The CDR3 is 14 residues long. CDR3 in DNA: TGTGCCAGCAGCACCCGGACGCCCGGGAGGGAGCAGTACTTC. Translation: CASSTRTPGREQYF.